This T cell receptor (beta chain) was profiled in a study of cytomegalovirus exposure and HLA in healthy donors. The overall study: Earlier results showed roughly 120 million unique TCR beta sequences derived from roughly 180 million T cells. Notes on the study in general: Fewer N-insertions than the 666-donor mean were reportedly shown by an Asian-associated ancestry cluster in a later analysis. HLA alleles were associated with roughly 17,000 TCR beta sequences in a later analysis at 0.05 false discovery rate.

PCR involved 60 Vbeta and 13 Jbeta primers. Repertoires were generated with immunoSEQ multiplex PCR, while TCRdb's copy carries only in-frame clones and drops some. Of approximately 150,000 clones in the sample, roughly 81% were seen once. This clone was detected once. Its antigen remains unknown. Germline V CDR1 and CDR2: MNHNS, SASEGT. This CDR3 comprises 15 residues. Between the trimmed V and J ends, which lost 8 bases and 1 base, there was a span of 14 bases. The V call is TRBV6-1, the J call TRBJ2-2; tentative D call: TRBD2 (7 bases). Sequencing was carried out using PBMCs. The sequence came from a woman younger than 30 in good health and CMV-seropositive. The CDR3 DNA follows: TGTGCCAGCGAGGGGGGGCGGCAGAACACCGGGGAGCTGTTTTTT. Residues: CASEGGRQNTGELFF.